These 32 T cell receptor beta chains were all obtained from the same sample, sequenced in a study of CD8+ T cells in alopecia areata. Sequencing relied on a cDNA template that was reverse transcribed from extracted RNA. The data were produced by immunoSEQ multiplex PCR, yet TCRdb's version contains in-frame clones alone and is incomplete. The sample holds 150,000 to 200,000 clones, roughly 50% seen once. Treatment specified: oral pan-JAK inhibitor, 5-10 mg twice daily. The starting material was CD8+ T cells sorted from blood, obtained at week 24, from a patient treated with tofacitinib. These receptors were collected from a human donor with alopecia areata.

This clone came up a few times. The chain joins TRBV29-1 to TRBJ1-2; D is uncertain. In germline, CDR1 is SQVTM, CDR2 ANQGSEA. V dropped 2 bases and J dropped 2 bases, with 9 bases sitting between them. The CDR3 runs to 13 residues. The CDR3 sequence is CSVEIRINYGYTF. The CDR3 coding sequence is TGCAGCGTTGAAATCCGGATAAACTATGGCTACACCTTC.

The chain uses TRBV6-5 and TRBJ2-3; tentative D call: TRBD2 (6 bases). V was cut by 5 bases and J by 0 bases, with 9 bases left in between. The germline CDR1 and CDR2 sequences are MNHEY and SVGAGI. There are 14 residues in the CDR3. This chain's CDR3 is CASSAGLSTDTQYF. Written as DNA, the CDR3 is TGTGCCAGCAGTGCGGGACTTAGCACAGATACGCAGTATTTT.

V is TRBV12-5 and J is TRBJ2-5; either TRBD1 or TRBD2 may supply D (6 bases each). This CDR3 spans 12 amino acids. The V gene's germline CDR1 is LGHNT and CDR2 FRNRAP. Trimming took off 4 bases at V and 12 bases at J, with 15 bases between the two ends. CDR3 coding DNA: TGTGCTAGTGGTTCCCTGAGGGGGGAGAAGTACTTC. It specifies CASGSLRGEKYF.

The rearrangement uses TRBV2 and TRBJ2-5; tentatively, D is TRBD1 (6 bases). Trimming left V 8 bases short and J 7 bases short, with 11 bases between. CDR3 length equals 11 residues. In germline, CDR1 is SNHLY, CDR2 FYNNEI. The CDR3 coding sequence is TGTGCCAGCTTATCCAGGGGGACCCAGTACTTC. Protein sequence: CASLSRGTQYF.

The CDR3 sequence: CASSLGGPNTGELFF. CDR3 coding DNA: TGTGCCAGCAGTTTGGGGGGGCCGAACACCGGGGAGCTGTTTTTT. The chain employs TRBV6-5 and TRBJ2-2; the D gene is possibly TRBD2 (7 bases). CDR1 MNHEY and CDR2 SVGAGI come from the germline V gene. The V gene lost 4 bases and the J gene lost 0 bases, with 9 bases spanning the gap. The CDR3 covers 15 residues.

This rearrangement joins TRBV7-9 to TRBJ1-1; 7 bases match TRBD1. This CDR3 spans 15 amino acids. Trimming cost V 2 bases and J 8 bases; bases outside gene matches: 11. From germline, CDR1 is SEHNR and CDR2 FQNEAQ (reference sequence). The DNA for the CDR3 is TGTGCCAGCAGCTTATCAAGGACAGGAGTGGCAGAAGCTTTCTTT. Its protein product is CASSLSRTGVAEAFF.

This sequence joins TRBV5-1 and TRBJ1-6; no clear D gene. The CDR3 spans 16 residues. V lost 4 bases to trimming and J lost 0 bases, with 11 bases between them. Germline V gives CDR1 SGHRS, CDR2 YFSETQ. Here the CDR3 reads CASSRKPHSYNSPLHF. CDR3 bases: TGCGCCAGCAGCCGGAAACCCCACTCCTATAATTCACCCCTCCACTTT.

The V call is TRBV13, the J call TRBJ2-1; maybe TRBD2 (5 bases). The CDR3 loop spans 13 amino acids. V was cut by 6 bases and J by 8 bases, with 14 bases left in between. CDR1 and CDR2 (germline): PRHDT, FYEKMQ (reference sequence). The DNA of the CDR3 is TGTGCCAGCAGTTCTGACGGGAAGGATGAGCAGTTCTTC. Encoded protein: CASSSDGKDEQFF.

This clone was detected once. The gene calls are TRBV6-1 and TRBJ2-5, with 7 bases matching TRBD1. V was pared by 6 bases and J by 5 bases, with 0 bases of the junction left unmatched. There are 11 residues in the CDR3. The V gene's germline CDR1 is MNHNS and CDR2 SASEGT. CDR3 coding DNA: TGTGCCAGCAGACAGGGGGAGACCCAGTACTTC. Amino acid sequence: CASRQGETQYF.

The chain carries TRBV2 and TRBJ2-7; D uncertain. CDR1 SNHLY and CDR2 FYNNEI come from the germline V gene. The CDR3 sequence is 12 residues long. V was clipped by 4 bases and J by 0 bases, with 4 bases between them. CDR3 region: CASSGDSYEQYF. The CDR3 region has the DNA TGTGCCAGCAGTGGGGACTCCTACGAGCAGTACTTC.

The chain is built from TRBV6-5 and TRBJ2-2; unclear D gene. Per the germline V gene, CDR1 is MNHEY and CDR2 is SVGAGI. There are 15 residues in the CDR3. Between the trimmed V and J ends, which lost 6 bases and 0 bases, there was a span of 11 bases. In nucleotides, the CDR3 is TGTGCCAGCAGACCACTCCAAACGAACACCGGGGAGCTGTTTTTT. Residues: CASRPLQTNTGELFF.

V usage is TRBV5-6 and J usage is TRBJ1-1, with no clear D. There are 12 residues in the CDR3. Germline CDR1 is SGHDT and CDR2 is YYEEEE. V was shortened by 4 bases and J by 7 bases, with 11 bases between the two germline ends. The DNA of the CDR3 is TGTGCCAGCAGCCTCGGACGGAGTGAAGCTTTCTTT. This translates into CASSLGRSEAFF.

The V gene is TRBV4-1, the J gene TRBJ1-1; 7 bases are a match to TRBD1. This CDR3 has 14 amino acids. The germline V gene has CDR1 MGHRA and CDR2 YSYEKL. J lost 7 bases, V lost 0 bases, and 5 bases had no gene match. The CDR3 coding sequence is TGCGCCAGCAGCCAAGATCCCGACAGGGATGAAGCTTTCTTT. Amino acid sequence: CASSQDPDRDEAFF.

This clone has a handful of counts. The rearrangement links TRBV7-9 to TRBJ2-7; TRBD1 agrees at 10 bases. The junction had 4 bases not matched to a gene; V was cut back by 4 bases and J by 1 base. Germline CDR1 is SEHNR and CDR2 is FQNEAQ (reference sequence). This CDR3 contains 15 residues. This CDR3 reads CASSSRQGASYEQYF. The CDR3 coding sequence is TGTGCCAGCAGCTCGCGACAGGGGGCTTCCTACGAGCAGTACTTC.

The chain couples TRBV19 to TRBJ2-7; 7 nucleotides align to TRBD1. The V segment lost 5 bases and the J segment 3 bases; nucleotides outside the gene matches: 7. CDR1 LNHDA and CDR2 SQIVND come from the germline V gene (reference sequence). The CDR3 length is 14 residues. CDR3 protein: CASSARQGHYEQYF. In nucleotides, the CDR3 is TGTGCCAGTAGTGCGCGACAGGGTCACTACGAGCAGTACTTC. Complete variable domain (other parts from reference TRBV19 and TRBJ2-7): DGGITQSPKYLFRKEGQNVTLSCEQNLNHDAMYWYRQDPGQGLRLIYYSQIVNDFQKGDIAEGYSVSREKKESFPLTVTSAQKNPTAFYLCASSARQGHYEQYFGPGTRLTVT.

This sequence joins TRBV7-9 and TRBJ2-5; no clear D gene. The CDR3 spans 13 residues. V dropped 3 bases and J dropped 1 base, with 6 bases sitting between them. Germline CDR1 SEHNR, CDR2 FQNEAQ (reference sequence). CDR3: CASSFGFQETQYF. CDR3 DNA sequence: TGTGCCAGCAGCTTTGGTTTCCAAGAGACCCAGTACTTC. The variable domain in full, with the rest retrieved from reference TRBV7-9 and TRBJ2-5, is DTGVSQNPRHKITKRGQNVTFRCDPISEHNRLYWYRQTLGQGPEFLTYFQNEAQLEKSRLLSDRFSAERPKGSFSTLEIQRTEQGDSAMYLCASSFGFQETQYFGPGTRLLVL.

In the case of this clone: The sample carries other DNA sequences with the same CDR3. The chain recombines TRBV30 with TRBJ2-2; no firm D call. This CDR3 has 11 amino acids. CDR1 GTSNPN and CDR2 SVGIG come from the germline V gene (reference sequence). The V end lost 4 bases, the J end lost 5 bases, and 5 bases lay between the germline ends. The DNA for the CDR3 is TGTGCCTGGACCGGAACCGGGGAGCTGTTTTTT. Encoded protein: CAWTGTGELFF. Using reference TRBV30 and TRBJ2-2 for the parts outside the CDR3, the full variable domain is SQTIHQWPATLVQPVGSPLSLECTVEGTSNPNLYWYRQAAGRGLQLLFYSVGIGQISSEVPQNLSASRPQDRQFILSSKKLLLSDSGFYLCAWTGTGELFFGEGSRLTVL.

V is TRBV29-1 and J is TRBJ1-2; D is unresolved. Germline V gene data show CDR1 as SQVTM and CDR2 as ANQGSEA. CDR3 length equals 13 residues. V was clipped by 4 bases and J by 2 bases, with 11 bases between them. This CDR3 reads CSVVGDINYGYTF. In DNA, the CDR3 is TGCAGCGTTGTGGGCGACATAAACTATGGCTACACCTTC.

This clone was detected a few times. The chain is built from TRBV27 and TRBJ2-1; D perhaps matches TRBD2 (6 bases). CDR3 size: 15 residues. The germline V gene encodes CDR1 MNHEY and CDR2 SMNVEV (reference sequence). The germline V and J ends were trimmed by 5 bases and 0 bases, with 11 bases remaining between them. The CDR3 protein is CASSPGTRSYNEQFF. The CDR3 DNA reads as TGTGCCAGCAGTCCCGGGACTCGCTCCTACAATGAGCAGTTCTTC.

This chain joins TRBV7-9 and TRBJ2-2; 13 nucleotides match TRBD2. Germline V gives CDR1 SEHNR, CDR2 FQNEAQ (reference sequence). J gave up 2 bases and V 5 bases, and 5 bases lay outside the gene matches. The CDR3 has 17 residues. CDR3 in DNA: TGTGCCAGCAGCCGGACTAGCGGGGGCGTCAACACCGGGGAGCTGTTTTTT. It translates to CASSRTSGGVNTGELFF.

The genes are TRBV5-1 and TRBJ2-5, with D possibly matching TRBD1 (5 bases). The V end lost 6 bases, the J end lost 1 base, and 10 bases lay between the germline ends. The CDR3 runs 13 residues. CDR1 is SGHRS and CDR2 is YFSETQ in the germline V gene. CDR3 sequence: CASTPRGQETQYF. CDR3 sequence (DNA): TGCGCCAGCACCCCTAGGGGCCAAGAGACCCAGTACTTC.

The chain couples TRBV5-1 to TRBJ2-5; D is perhaps TRBD1 (5 bases). The V end lost 0 bases, the J end lost 7 bases, and 13 bases lay between the germline ends. The CDR3 runs to 14 residues. The germline V gene has CDR1 SGHRS and CDR2 YFSETQ. The CDR3 DNA reads as TGCGCCAGCAGCTTGGTGACAGAGTACCGGACCCAGTACTTC. Amino acids: CASSLVTEYRTQYF.

The rearrangement joins TRBV10-3 to TRBJ1-1; possibly TRBD1 for D (5 bases). V was trimmed by 6 bases and J by 7 bases, leaving 18 bases between them. There are 14 residues in the CDR3. Germline V lookup: CDR1 ENHRY, CDR2 SYGVKD. CDR3 sequence (DNA): TGTGCCATCAGCGAATTAAACAGGCTTAATGAAGCTTTCTTT. Its translation is CAISELNRLNEAFF.

This chain joins TRBV25-1 and TRBJ1-2; 7 bases match TRBD1. The CDR3 contains 13 residues. The germline CDR1 and CDR2 sequences are MGHDK and SYGVNS. J gave up 4 bases and V 5 bases, and 4 bases lay outside the gene matches. As DNA, the CDR3 is TGTGCCAGCAGTATCGGGACAGTCTATGGCTACACCTTC. It yields the protein CASSIGTVYGYTF.

V is TRBV4-1 and J is TRBJ1-2, with 8 bases that match TRBD1. CDR3 length equals 14 residues. After removal of 4 bases from V and 4 bases from J, the junction contained 5 bases not matched to a gene. Germline V gives CDR1 MGHRA, CDR2 YSYEKL. The CDR3 region has the DNA TGCGCCAGCAGCCCTGGGACAGGTACCTATGGCTACACCTTC. Translated: CASSPGTGTYGYTF.

This sequence joins TRBV7-6 and TRBJ2-3, with D perhaps matching TRBD1 (5 bases). Per the germline V gene, CDR1 is SGHVS and CDR2 is FNYEAQ. The CDR3 has 14 residues. Trimming took off 5 bases at V and 0 bases at J, with 9 bases between the two ends. CDR3 nucleotides: TGTGCCAGCAGCCTACGACAGAGCACAGATACGCAGTATTTT. It specifies CASSLRQSTDTQYF. Together with reference TRBV7-6 and TRBJ2-3, the CDR3 gives the full variable domain: GAGVSQSPRYKVTKRGQDVALRCDPISGHVSLYWYRQALGQGPEFLTYFNYEAQQDKSGLPNDRFSAERPEGSISTLTIQRTEQRDSAMYRCASSLRQSTDTQYFGPGTRLTVL.

V is TRBV7-3 and J is TRBJ2-6, with TRBD2 matching over 7 bases. CDR3 length equals 18 residues. The V gene end was trimmed by 4 bases and the J gene end by 0 bases; junction bases not matched to a gene: 9. The germline V gene has CDR1 SGHTA and CDR2 FQGTGA. The CDR3 sequence: CASSSPSGVYSGANVLTF. CDR3 in DNA: TGTGCCAGCAGCTCACCTAGCGGTGTCTACTCTGGGGCCAACGTCCTGACTTTC.

The chain combines TRBV9 with TRBJ2-2, with 7 nucleotides matching TRBD1. This CDR3 contains 14 residues. Germline CDR1 SGDLS, CDR2 YYNGEE. The V segment lost 7 bases and the J segment 0 bases; nucleotides outside the gene matches: 3. The CDR3 DNA follows: TGTGCCAGCGGTAGGGGGCCGAACACCGGGGAGCTGTTTTTT. As protein: CASGRGPNTGELFF.

The chain joins TRBV6-5 to TRBJ2-1; TRBD2 matches 7 bases. The germline V gene has CDR1 MNHEY and CDR2 SVGAGI. J gave up 10 bases and V 5 bases, and 5 bases lay outside the gene matches. The CDR3 runs 12 residues. CDR3 protein: CASSPERGEQFF. The CDR3 region has the DNA TGTGCCAGCAGTCCCGAGCGGGGAGAGCAGTTCTTC.

The chain uses TRBV9 and TRBJ1-1; D gene ambiguous. This CDR3 has 13 amino acids. Germline V lookup: CDR1 SGDLS, CDR2 YYNGEE. The V end was cut by 0 bases, the J end by 6 bases, with 9 bases between. The CDR3 protein is CASSVVTVAEAFF. The CDR3 nucleotides are TGTGCCAGCAGCGTAGTAACAGTCGCTGAAGCTTTCTTT.

The chain joins TRBV6-5 to TRBJ2-7; D is uncertain. V was clipped by 2 bases and J by 7 bases, with 12 bases between them. This CDR3 spans 13 amino acids. CDR1 MNHEY and CDR2 SVGAGI come from the germline V gene. In nucleotides, the CDR3 is TGTGCCAGCAGTTACAGGGCTAGTCGGGAGCAGTACTTC. This encodes CASSYRASREQYF.

In its sample, this clone was seen a few times. The CDR3 DNA reads as TGTGCCTGCGCGGACAGGGCCTACGAGCAGTACTTC. Protein product: CACADRAYEQYF. The V and J genes are TRBV30 and TRBJ2-7; 8 positions match TRBD1. The CDR3 has 12 amino acids. The V and J ends lost 6 bases and 2 bases, in that order; junction bases with no gene match: 3. The germline V gene encodes CDR1 GTSNPN and CDR2 SVGIG (reference sequence).